This TCR beta chain stems from a study of shared clonotypes between healthy human individuals. Across the study: Each donor had three CD4 naive, three CD4 memory, two CD8 naive and one CD8 memory plate.

Using immunoSEQ multiplex PCR, the repertoire was profiled, and TCRdb retains in-frame clones only, with some absent. The sample holds over 1.5 million clones, nearly 99% seen once. Looked up from germline, CDR1 is SGHRS and CDR2 is YFSETQ. This CDR3 is 13 amino acids long. Trimming took off 5 bases at V and 7 bases at J, with 16 bases between the two ends. Comments on this clone: Its specificity is unknown.

Study findings and constraints: Genetic and exposure-history diversity was limited by the few donors.

All donors qualified as healthy HIV-negative adults and had experienced no recent acute infections or vaccinations. The specimen was naive CD4+ T cells sorted from blood. Subset noted: CD45RA+ positively selected. The chain employs TRBV5-1 and TRBJ2-7; D is perhaps TRBD2 (5 bases). This TCR derives from a man under 40 in good health. CDR3 loop: CASREGVVGEQYF. Here the CDR3 DNA reads TGCGCCAGCAGAGAGGGAGTCGTGGGGGAGCAGTACTTC.